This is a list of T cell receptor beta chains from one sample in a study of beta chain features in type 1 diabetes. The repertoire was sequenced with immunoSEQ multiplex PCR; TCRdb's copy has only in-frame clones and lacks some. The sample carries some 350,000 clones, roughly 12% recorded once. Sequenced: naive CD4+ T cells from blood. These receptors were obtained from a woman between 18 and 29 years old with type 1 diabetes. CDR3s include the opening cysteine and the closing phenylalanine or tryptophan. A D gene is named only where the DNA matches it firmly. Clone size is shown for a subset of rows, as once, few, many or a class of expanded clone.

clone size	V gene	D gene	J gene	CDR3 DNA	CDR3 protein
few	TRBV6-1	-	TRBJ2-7	TGTGCCACCATGGAGGGAGGAAGCTCCTACGAGCAGTACTTC	CATMEGGSSYEQYF
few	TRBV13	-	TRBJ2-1	TGTGCCAGCGTCCCTTTAGACTCCTACAATGAGCAGTTCTTC	CASVPLDSYNEQFF
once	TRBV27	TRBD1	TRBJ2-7	TGTGCCAGCAGTGACAGGGCCTACGAGCAGTACTTC	CASSDRAYEQYF
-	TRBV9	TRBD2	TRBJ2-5	TGTGCCAGCAGCGTAGGACCAACGGGGACTAGCGAAGAGACCCAGTACTTC	CASSVGPTGTSEETQYF
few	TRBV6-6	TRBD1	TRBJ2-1	TGTGCCAGCGGCCAGACAGGGTTAATTGAGCAGTTCTTC	CASGQTGLIEQFF
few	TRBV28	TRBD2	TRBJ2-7	TGTGCCAGCAGTTTAGTCCCCGGCGGGAGTGGGACCTACGAGCAGTACTTC	CASSLVPGGSGTYEQYF
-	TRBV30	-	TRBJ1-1	TGTGCCTGGAGTGTAGTTTTGTGGGGAGCCATGAACACTGAAGCTTTCTTT	CAWSVVLWGAMNTEAFF
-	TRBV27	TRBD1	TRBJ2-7	TGTGCCAGCAGTATCCCGGGACAGGGCAGGAACGAGCAGTACTTC	CASSIPGQGRNEQYF
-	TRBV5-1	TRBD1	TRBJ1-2	TGCGCCAGCAGCTTAGATACGGCGGGACAGGGAGGCGGCTACACCTTC	CASSLDTAGQGGGYTF
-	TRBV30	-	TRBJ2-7	TGTGCCTGGCTTGGGGCTAGAACCGAGCAGTACTTC	CAWLGARTEQYF
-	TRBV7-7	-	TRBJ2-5	TGTGCCAGCAGCTCAATCCAAGCATCACAGGGGACCCAGTACTTC	CASSSIQASQGTQYF
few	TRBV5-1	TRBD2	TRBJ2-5	TGCGCCAGTCGGACTAGCGGGATTGGCGAGACCCAGTACTTC	CASRTSGIGETQYF
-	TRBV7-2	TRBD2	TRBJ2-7	TGTGCCAGCACCCAACGGGGGGACCCCTACGAGCAGTACTTC	CASTQRGDPYEQYF
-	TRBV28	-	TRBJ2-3	TGTGCCAGCAGTTTATTCGCAGGGGCCGGGAACACAGATACGCAGTATTTT	CASSLFAGAGNTDTQYF
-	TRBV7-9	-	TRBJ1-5	TGTGCCAGCAGCCCCATGGGCGGGAGTCAGCCCCAGCATTTT	CASSPMGGSQPQHF
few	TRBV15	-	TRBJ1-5	TGTGCCACCAGCAGAGATTCCGCTGTTCGGGGTCAGCCCCAGCATTTT	CATSRDSAVRGQPQHF
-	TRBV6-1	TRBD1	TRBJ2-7	TGTGCCAGCACCAGGACAGGCATGAGCTACGAGCAGTACTTC	CASTRTGMSYEQYF
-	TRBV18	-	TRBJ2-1	TGTGCCAGCTCACCTCAACACGGGAGCGATGAGCAGTTCTTC	CASSPQHGSDEQFF
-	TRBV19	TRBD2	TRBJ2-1	TGTGCCAGTAAGGCGAGCGGGAGCGATGAGCAGTTCTTC	CASKASGSDEQFF
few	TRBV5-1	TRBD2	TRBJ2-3	TGCGCCAGCACAACGGGAGGGCCGGTAGATACGCAGTATTTT	CASTTGGPVDTQYF
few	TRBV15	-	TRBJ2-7	TGTGCCACCAGCAAATCGACAGGTCTCTACGAGCAGTACTTC	CATSKSTGLYEQYF
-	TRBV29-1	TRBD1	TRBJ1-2	TGCAGCGTCGGGACAGGGGTCGACTATGGCTACACCTTC	CSVGTGVDYGYTF
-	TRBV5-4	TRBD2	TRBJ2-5	TGTGCCAGCAGCCTAGATGGGACTAGCGGGAGAACGGGGACCCAGTACTTC	CASSLDGTSGRTGTQYF
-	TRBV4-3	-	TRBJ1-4	TGCGCCAGCAGCCAAGACAGGGTCAATGAAAAACTGTTTTTT	CASSQDRVNEKLFF
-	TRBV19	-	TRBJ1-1	TGTGCCAGTAGATTGGACAAGAACACTGAAGCTTTCTTT	CASRLDKNTEAFF
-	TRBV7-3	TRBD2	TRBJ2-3	TGTGCCAGCAGCTTAAGGGGCGGGAGCCCAGATACGCAGTATTTT	CASSLRGGSPDTQYF
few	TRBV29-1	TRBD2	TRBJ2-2	TGCAGCATAGGGGAGGGCCGTCCCGGGGAGCTGTTTTTT	CSIGEGRPGELFF
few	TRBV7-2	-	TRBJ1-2	TGTGCCAGCAGCTTCAGGGGATCGAGTAACTATGGCTACACCTTC	CASSFRGSSNYGYTF
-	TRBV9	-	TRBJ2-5	TGTGCCAGCAGCGTAGGGGAGTCAGAGACCCAGTACTTC	CASSVGESETQYF
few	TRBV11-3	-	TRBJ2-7	TGTGCCAGCAGCTTAAGGAAAGCAGCGGGCGAGCAGTACTTC	CASSLRKAAGEQYF
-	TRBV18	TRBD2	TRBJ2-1	TGTGCCAGCTTACCAGCGGGAGGGCCGGGGAATGAGCAGTTCTTC	CASLPAGGPGNEQFF
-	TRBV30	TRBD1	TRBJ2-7	TGTGCCTGGGACAGGGCTAGGACCTACGAGCAGTACTTC	CAWDRARTYEQYF
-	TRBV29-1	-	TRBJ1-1	TGCAGCGCCAGGACAGATATGAACACTGAAGCTTTCTTT	CSARTDMNTEAFF
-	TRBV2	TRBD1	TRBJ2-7	TGTGCCAGCAATGGACAGGCTTTCTACGAGCAGTACTTC	CASNGQAFYEQYF
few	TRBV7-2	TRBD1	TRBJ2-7	TGTGCCAGCCGGGGACAGGGTGACGAGCAGTACTTC	CASRGQGDEQYF
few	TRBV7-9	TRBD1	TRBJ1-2	TGTGCCAGCAGCCGTGGACAGGGGCTTAACTATGGCTACACCTTC	CASSRGQGLNYGYTF
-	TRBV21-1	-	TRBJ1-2	TGTGCCAGCAGCAAAGCACGGACAGGAAAACCACTCAACTATGGCTACACCTTC	CASSKARTGKPLNYGYTF
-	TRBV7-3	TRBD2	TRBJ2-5	TGTGCCAGCAGCTTAGAGGGACTAGCGGTGGAGACCCAGTACTTC	CASSLEGLAVETQYF
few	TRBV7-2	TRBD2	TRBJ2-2	TGTGCCAGCAGCTCAATAGCGGGAGGCAACACCGGGGAGCTGTTTTTT	CASSSIAGGNTGELFF
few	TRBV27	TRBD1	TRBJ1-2	TGTGCCAGCAGTTTGCTCCGGACAGGGGGCGATGGCTACACCTTC	CASSLLRTGGDGYTF
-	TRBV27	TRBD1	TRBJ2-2	TGTGCCAGCAGCCCGTCCGGGACAGGGGGCTTTTCCGGGGAGCTGTTTTTT	CASSPSGTGGFSGELFF
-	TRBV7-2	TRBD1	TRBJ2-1	TGTGCCAGCAGCACGGACAGGGGATACAATGAGCAGTTCTTC	CASSTDRGYNEQFF
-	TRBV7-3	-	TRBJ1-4	TGTGCCAGCAGCACGACAGCGAATGAAAAACTGTTTTTT	CASSTTANEKLFF
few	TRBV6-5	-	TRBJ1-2	TGTGCCAGCAGTTACAGGGCAGGAGGAAACTATGGCTACACCTTC	CASSYRAGGNYGYTF
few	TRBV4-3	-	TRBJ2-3	TGCGCCAGCAGCCAGGAGAGGGCGGGTTACACAGATACGCAGTATTTT	CASSQERAGYTDTQYF
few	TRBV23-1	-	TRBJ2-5	TGCGCCAGCAGTCCTGGACTAAGGCAAGAGACCCAGTACTTC	CASSPGLRQETQYF
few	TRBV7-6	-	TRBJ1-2	TGTGCCAGCAGCCCGGACAGAAACTATGGCTACACCTTC	CASSPDRNYGYTF
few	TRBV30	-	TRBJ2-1	TGTGCCTGGAGCGGGACTCCCTCTGACCACAATGAGCAGTTCTTC	CAWSGTPSDHNEQFF
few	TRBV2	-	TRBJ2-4	TGTGCCAGCAGGCCCGCGGAACTAGCCAAAAACATTCAGTACTTC	CASRPAELAKNIQYF
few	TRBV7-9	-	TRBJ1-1	TGTGCCAGCAGCTTAGAATCGGGGACTGAAGCTTTCTTT	CASSLESGTEAFF
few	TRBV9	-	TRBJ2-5	TGTGCCAGCAGCGTAGCTCCCTCTGCGCTAGAGACCCAGTACTTC	CASSVAPSALETQYF
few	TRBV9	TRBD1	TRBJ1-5	TGTGCCAGCAGCAAGGGGGCATTTCAGCCCCAGCATTTT	CASSKGAFQPQHF
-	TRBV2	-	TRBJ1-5	TGTGCCAGCAGTGAAGCGTATAGCAATCAGCCCCAGCATTTT	CASSEAYSNQPQHF
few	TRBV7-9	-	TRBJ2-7	TGTGCCAGCAGCCTCTCCGGGACTTTCTACGAGCAGTACTTC	CASSLSGTFYEQYF